This TCR beta chain appears in the sequencing data of a study of T cells in Graves' hyperthyroidism and ophthalmopathy. This clonotype was detected a few times. This CDR3 has 16 residues. Per the germline V gene, CDR1 is SQVTM and CDR2 is ANQGSEA. V lost 3 bases to trimming and J lost 2 bases; unmatched junction nucleotides: 6. Using RNA transcripts as the source, TCR beta CDR3 regions were amplified. With the HTBI primer set, the TCR CDR3 went through a first round of RT-PCR. TCRdb processed the multiplex PCR reads anew with MiXCR; each CDR3 protein has one entry. The repertoire holds fewer than 800,000 distinct CDR3 sequences, with about 16% as singletons.

The rearrangement uses TRBV29-1 and TRBJ2-7, with 14 bases identical to TRBD2. Sequencing input: blood. The sequence was collected from a man between 18 and 29 years old with Graves' hyperthyroidism. CDR3 in DNA: TGCAGCGTTGATGTAGGACTAGCGGGAGGAACCTACGAGCAGTACTTC. Its translation: CSVDVGLAGGTYEQYF.